Below are 27 T cell receptor beta chains sequenced from a single sample in a study of blood T cell repertoires in COVID-19. Produced via immunoSEQ multiplex PCR; TCRdb's table is partial and in-frame only. This table holds 310,000 or so clones, roughly nine tenths found once. The sample consisted of PBMCs or T cells enriched from blood (not recorded which). The receptor source for this set is a woman in her thirties or forties who had recovered from COVID-19.

This clone was counted once. The rearrangement uses TRBV5-5 and TRBJ2-3; 11 bases fit TRBD2. CDR3 size: 15 residues. CDR1 and CDR2 (germline): SGHKS, YYEKEE (reference sequence). J lost 6 bases, V lost 2 bases, and 5 bases had no gene match. The DNA of the CDR3 is TGTGCCAGCAGCTTCGTATCTAGCGGGAGGGATACGCAGTATTTT. It yields the protein CASSFVSSGRDTQYF.

The rearrangement uses TRBV28 and TRBJ1-5, with D hard to call. The CDR3 has 13 amino acids. From germline, CDR1 is MDHEN and CDR2 SYDVKM. Between the trimmed V and J ends, which lost 6 bases and 0 bases, there was a span of 6 bases. CDR3 in DNA: TGTGCCAGCAGGAGGGATAGCAATCAGCCCCAGCATTTT. Translating it yields CASRRDSNQPQHF.

The rearrangement links TRBV28 to TRBJ2-7; no clear D gene. Looked up from germline, CDR1 is MDHEN and CDR2 is SYDVKM. V dropped 5 bases and J dropped 5 bases, with 10 bases sitting between them. The CDR3 extends over 12 amino acids. The CDR3 coding sequence is TGTGCCAGCAGTCTTATTAGAGACGAGCAGTACTTC. The encoded protein is CASSLIRDEQYF.

The rearrangement links TRBV28 to TRBJ1-6, with 10 bases lining up with TRBD1. The germline gives CDR1 MDHEN, CDR2 SYDVKM. Germline trimming cut 1 base from V and 6 bases from J; bases unmatched to any gene: 3. This CDR3 region has 16 residues. In DNA form, the CDR3 reads TGTGCCAGCAGTTTATCCGGGACAGGGGCTAATTCACCCCTCCACTTT. Its protein is CASSLSGTGANSPLHF. Filled out from reference TRBV28 and TRBJ1-6, the complete variable domain reads DVKVTQSSRYLVKRTGEKVFLECVQDMDHENMFWYRQDPGLGLRLIYFSYDVKMKEKGDIPEGYSVSREKKERFSLILESASTNQTSMYLCASSLSGTGANSPLHFGNGTRLTVT.

V is TRBV6-2 or TRBV6-3 and J is TRBJ1-5; D is ambiguous. Germline V lookup: CDR1 MNHEY, CDR2 SVGEGT. This CDR3 has 15 amino acids. Between the trimmed V and J ends, which lost 3 bases and 7 bases, there was a span of 16 bases. The CDR3 loop reads CASSYSAELRQPQHF. The CDR3 DNA follows: TGTGCCAGCAGTTATAGCGCCGAGTTGCGGCAGCCCCAGCATTTT.

The V call is TRBV7-2, the J call TRBJ2-3; D call uncertain. This CDR3 is built from 13 residues. Between the trimmed V and J ends, which lost 3 bases and 6 bases, there was a span of 10 bases. Germline lookup yields CDR1 SGHTA and CDR2 FQGNSA. The CDR3 nucleotides are TGTGCCAGCAGCTTTCTCCCCGGGGATACGCAGTATTTT. Translation: CASSFLPGDTQYF. Full variable domain (outside the CDR3, taken from reference TRBV7-2 and TRBJ2-3): GAGVSQSPSNKVTEKGKDVELRCDPISGHTALYWYRQSLGQGLEFLIYFQGNSAPDKSGLPSDRFSAERTGGSVSTLTIQRTQQEDSAVYLCASSFLPGDTQYFGPGTRLTVL.

This chain links TRBV20-1 with TRBJ2-7, with D unclear. Germline V gene data show CDR1 as DFQATT and CDR2 as SNEGSKA (reference sequence). The CDR3 has 11 amino acids. V was clipped by 3 bases and J by 6 bases, with 9 bases between them. The CDR3 nucleotides are TGCAGTGCTAGTTCCCCCGGCGAGCAGTACTTC. Translation: CSASSPGEQYF.

V gene TRBV7-2 combines with J gene TRBJ2-7; possible D gene TRBD2, 5 bases. The V gene lost 7 bases and the J gene lost 5 bases, with 12 bases spanning the gap. The CDR3 sequence is 12 residues long. In germline, CDR1 is SGHTA, CDR2 FQGNSA. CDR3 DNA sequence: TGTGCCAGCACCCTACTGGGAGACGAGCAGTACTTC. Translation gives CASTLLGDEQYF. Full variable domain (outside the CDR3, taken from reference TRBV7-2 and TRBJ2-7): GAGVSQSPSNKVTEKGKDVELRCDPISGHTALYWYRQSLGQGLEFLIYFQGNSAPDKSGLPSDRFSAERTGGSVSTLTIQRTQQEDSAVYLCASTLLGDEQYFGPGTRLTVT.

The J gene is TRBJ2-6, the V gene TRBV28; no reliable D call. Per the germline V gene, CDR1 is MDHEN and CDR2 is SYDVKM. This CDR3 is built from 14 residues. Trimming took 7 bases from V and 2 from J, leaving 9 bases between them. This chain's CDR3 is CASTRRTGANVLTF. Here the CDR3 DNA reads TGTGCCAGCACACGGCGGACTGGGGCCAACGTCCTGACTTTC.

This sequence joins TRBV7-8 and TRBJ2-3; possible D gene TRBD1, 6 bases. This CDR3 has 19 residues. Trimming cost V 2 bases and J 4 bases, with 25 bases left between them. The germline V gene has CDR1 SGHVS and CDR2 FQNEAQ. This CDR3 reads CASSLLLRIRGDEPDTQYF. CDR3 bases: TGTGCCAGCAGCTTACTCCTTAGAATCAGGGGTGATGAGCCAGATACGCAGTATTTT.

The chain has TRBV6-5 and TRBJ1-6; possible D gene TRBD1, 5 bases. The CDR3 sequence is 14 residues long. The germline CDR1 and CDR2 sequences are MNHEY and SVGAGI. Trimming pared 10 bases from V and 7 bases from J, leaving 17 bases between. The CDR3 protein is CATSGGVGNSPLHF. In DNA, the CDR3 is TGTGCCACCTCGGGGGGGGTAGGAAATTCACCCCTCCACTTT.

The chain employs TRBV4-3 and TRBJ2-1; maybe TRBD1 (9 bases). Trimming removed 5 bases from V and 4 bases from J, with 24 bases in between. The CDR3 loop spans 18 amino acids. The germline gives CDR1 LGHNA, CDR2 YSLEER. The CDR3 bases are TGCGCCAGCAGCAGGGGACAGGGACGGGGACTAGTATACAATGAGCAGTTCTTC. It encodes CASSRGQGRGLVYNEQFF.

The chain is built from TRBV3-1 (or the pseudogene TRBV3-2) and TRBJ2-7, with 10 bases aligning to TRBD2. There are 16 residues in the CDR3. Germline assignment: CDR1 LGHDT and CDR2 YNNKEL (reference sequence). V shed 0 bases and J 3 bases; nucleotides not matched to a gene: 5. The CDR3 loop reads CASSQDPTSGLYEQYF. CDR3 bases: TGTGCCAGCAGCCAAGATCCGACTAGCGGGCTCTACGAGCAGTACTTC.

Remarks on this clone: The junction and the germline gene differ at one end; a read error may be behind it. This sequence joins TRBV7-7 and TRBJ2-2; 10 bases are shared with TRBD1. Germline V gene data show CDR1 as SSHAT and CDR2 as FNYEAQ (reference sequence). The CDR3 totals 15 residues. The CDR3 region is CASSDGQGVTGELFF. The CDR3 bases are TGTGCTAGCAGCGATGGACAGGGGGTCACCGGGGAGCTGTTTTTT. Based on the CDR3 plus reference TRBV7-7 and TRBJ2-2, the full variable domain is GAGVSQSPRYKVTKRGQDVTLRCDPISSHATLYWYQQALGQGPEFLTYFNYEAQPDKSGLPSDRFSAERPEGSISTLTIQRTEQRDSAMYRCASSDGQGVTGELFFGEGSRLTVL.

V and J are TRBV7-9 and TRBJ2-5; 8 nucleotides line up with TRBD1. J gave up 2 bases and V 4 bases, and 3 bases lay outside the gene matches. Per the germline V gene, CDR1 is SEHNR and CDR2 is FQNEAQ (reference sequence). The length of the CDR3 is 14 residues. The CDR3 nucleotides read TGTGCCAGCAGCTGGGGACAGGAACAAGAGACCCAGTACTTC. This codes for CASSWGQEQETQYF.

This chain uses TRBV9 with TRBJ1-3; D is unclear. This CDR3 spans 13 amino acids. In germline, CDR1 is SGDLS, CDR2 YYNGEE. The germline V and J ends were trimmed by 6 bases and 0 bases, with 7 bases remaining between them. This CDR3 is CASKGGSGNTIYF. CDR3 coding DNA: TGTGCCAGCAAAGGAGGCTCTGGAAACACCATATATTTT.

This clone was found a few times. This sequence joins TRBV28 and TRBJ1-6; D may be TRBD1 (6 bases). V gave up 6 bases and J gave up 14 bases, with 23 bases separating them. Per the germline V gene, CDR1 is MDHEN and CDR2 is SYDVKM. The length of the CDR3 is 15 residues. The CDR3 DNA reads as TGTGCCAGCAGCGTCCCGGGACACGGGTCACTGTCCCTCCACTTT. This gives the protein CASSVPGHGSLSLHF.

The rearrangement joins TRBV7-8 to TRBJ2-5; perhaps TRBD1 as D (6 bases). The germline CDR1 and CDR2 sequences are SGHVS and FQNEAQ. The CDR3 loop spans 15 amino acids. Trimming stripped 1 base from V and 5 bases from J, with 14 bases between. The CDR3 nucleotides read TGTGCCAGCAGCTTAGGATGGGGGCCGGGGGAGACCCAGTACTTC. Encoded protein: CASSLGWGPGETQYF.

For the CDR3, the DNA is TGTGCCAGCAGCCAAGAAGTAGCTGACGGGGAAGACAATGAGCAGTTCTTC. Its protein is CASSQEVADGEDNEQFF. The gene calls are TRBV3-1 (or the pseudogene TRBV3-2) and TRBJ2-1, with D perhaps TRBD2 (5 bases). The CDR3 spans 17 residues. The ends were cut back, 0 bases at V and 5 bases at J, with 17 bases in the middle. Germline CDR1 LGHDT, CDR2 YNNKEL (reference sequence).

The gene calls are TRBV27 and TRBJ2-3, with D possibly TRBD2 on 5 matching bases. V lost 2 bases and J lost 6, with 12 bases in between. Germline-derived CDR1 and CDR2 are MNHEY and SMNVEV (reference sequence). CDR3 length: 14 amino acids. CDR3 sequence: CASSLGGLSDTQYF. As DNA, the CDR3 is TGTGCCAGCAGTTTAGGCGGACTGTCGGATACGCAGTATTTT.

The rearrangement uses TRBV5-6 and TRBJ2-5, with D uncertain. Germline V CDR1 and CDR2: SGHDT, YYEEEE. V was pared by 0 bases and J by 5 bases, with 11 bases between. The CDR3 consists of 14 residues. The DNA for the CDR3 is TGTGCCAGCAGCTTGGATTGGGCAGTGGAGACCCAGTACTTC. Encoded protein: CASSLDWAVETQYF.

This clone was seen only once. This chain connects TRBV7-9 to TRBJ1-1, with no clear D. CDR1 SEHNR and CDR2 FQNEAQ come from the germline V gene (reference sequence). CDR3 length equals 14 residues. V gave up 1 base and J gave up 0 bases, with 6 bases separating them. CDR3 in amino acids: CASSLGAMNTEAFF. The CDR3 DNA reads TGTGCCAGCAGCTTAGGGGCCATGAACACTGAAGCTTTCTTT.

The chain recombines TRBV2 with TRBJ2-7; D perhaps matches TRBD1 (6 bases). Trimming shortened V by 4 bases and J by 5 bases, and 12 bases separated the two germline ends. Looked up from germline, CDR1 is SNHLY and CDR2 is FYNNEI. There are 13 residues in the CDR3. The CDR3 sequence: CASSANRVHEQYF. For the CDR3, the DNA is TGTGCCAGCAGTGCGAACAGGGTCCACGAGCAGTACTTC.

This clone appeared a few times. The chain joins TRBV19 to TRBJ2-7, with 8 bases aligning to TRBD1. Unmatched junction bases numbered 1, after V lost 0 bases and J lost 0 bases. Germline CDR1 is LNHDA and CDR2 is SQIVND (reference sequence). The CDR3 consists of 15 residues. The CDR3 bases are TGTGCCAGTAGTATAGACAGGGGGCCCTCCTACGAGCAGTACTTC. Amino acid sequence: CASSIDRGPSYEQYF.

The V and J genes are TRBV4-3 and TRBJ2-1; no clear D gene. V was cut by 0 bases and J by 1 base, with 7 bases left in between. The CDR3 runs 15 residues. Germline CDR1 reads LGHNA; CDR2 reads YSLEER. The DNA of the CDR3 is TGCGCCAGCAGCCAAGATTTAAATTCCTACAATGAGCAGTTCTTC. Its translation is CASSQDLNSYNEQFF.

The V call is TRBV28, the J call TRBJ2-1; 8 nucleotides align to TRBD2. CDR3 length: 13 residues. Germline CDR1 MDHEN, CDR2 SYDVKM. Losses at the gene ends were 6 bases for V and 10 bases for J; bases not matched to a gene: 8. The CDR3 here is CASRGTRESEQFF. The CDR3 DNA reads as TGTGCCAGCAGGGGGACTAGGGAGTCGGAGCAGTTCTTC.

The V call is TRBV18, the J call TRBJ1-6; no reliable D call. The V end was cut by 1 base, the J end by 6 bases, with 16 bases between. Germline V gives CDR1 KGHSH, CDR2 LQKENI. This CDR3 has 17 residues. CDR3 region: CASSPRQPAQFNSPLHF. DNA of the CDR3: TGTGCCAGCTCACCACGGCAACCGGCACAGTTTAATTCACCCCTCCACTTT.